The present TCR beta chain was sequenced within a study of beta chain features in type 1 diabetes. At the level of the study: Sorted cells numbering roughly 100,000,000 were examined across all samples.

Overall study findings and caveats: Shorter TCRB CDR3s, moderately but significantly so, marked every one of the four CD4+ subsets in Type 1 diabetes patients. Among type 1 diabetes patients, VDJ junctions had fewer insertions and more deletions.

There are 13 residues in the CDR3. Germline loops: CDR1 KGHSH, CDR2 LQKENI. Trimming removed 5 bases from V and 7 bases from J; junction bases left unmatched: 2. About this clone itself: Its target is unknown.

The sequenced template was cDNA made from the entire isolated RNA. Naive, central memory and regulatory T cell samples averaged around 3.3 million reads. The protocol was immunoSEQ multiplex PCR, while the TCRdb copy is restricted to in-frame clones and leaves out a portion. This table has approximately 170,000 clones, around 8% appearing once. Input material: central memory CD4+ T cells from blood. The chain links TRBV18 to TRBJ1-6; TRBD1 agrees at 7 bases. The sequence was collected from a woman aged 40-49 years with type 1 diabetes. The chain's CDR3 is CASSGQANSPLHF. The CDR3 coding sequence is TGTGCCAGCTCAGGACAGGCGAATTCACCCCTCCACTTT. Based on the CDR3 plus reference TRBV18 and TRBJ1-6, the full variable domain is NAGVMQNPRHLVRRRGQEARLRCSPMKGHSHVYWYRQLPEEGLKFMVYLQKENIIDESGMPKERFSAEFPKEGPSILRIQQVVRGDSAAYFCASSGQANSPLHFGNGTRLTVT.